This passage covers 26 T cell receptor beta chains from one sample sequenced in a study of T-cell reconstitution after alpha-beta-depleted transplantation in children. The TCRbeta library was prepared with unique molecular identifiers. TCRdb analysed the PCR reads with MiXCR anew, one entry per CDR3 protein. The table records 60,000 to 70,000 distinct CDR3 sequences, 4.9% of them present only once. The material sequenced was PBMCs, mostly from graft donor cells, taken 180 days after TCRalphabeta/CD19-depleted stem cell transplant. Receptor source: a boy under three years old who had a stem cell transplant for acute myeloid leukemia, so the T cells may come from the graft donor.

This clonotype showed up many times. This CDR3 is CASSPYRDRVHNEQFF. CDR3 DNA: TGTGCCAGCAGCCCCTACCGGGACAGGGTCCACAATGAGCAGTTCTTC. The chain links TRBV7-9 to TRBJ2-1, with TRBD1 matching over 9 bases. Germline CDR1 SEHNR, CDR2 FQNEAQ (reference sequence). V gave up 5 bases and J gave up 5 bases; unmatched junction bases: 10. CDR3 length: 16 residues.

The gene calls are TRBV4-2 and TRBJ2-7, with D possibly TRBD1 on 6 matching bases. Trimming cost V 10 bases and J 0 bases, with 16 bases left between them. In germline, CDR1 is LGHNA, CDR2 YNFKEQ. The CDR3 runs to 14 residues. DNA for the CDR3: TGTGCCATGAGCCCTCAGGGGACCTCCTACGAGCAGTACGTC. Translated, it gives CAMSPQGTSYEQYV.

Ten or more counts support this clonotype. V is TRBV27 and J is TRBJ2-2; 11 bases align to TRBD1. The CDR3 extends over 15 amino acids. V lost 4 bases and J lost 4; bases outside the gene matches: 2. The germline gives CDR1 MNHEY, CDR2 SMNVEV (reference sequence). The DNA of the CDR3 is TGTGCCAGCAGTTCGGGACAGGGGGTCACCGGGGAGCTGTTTTTT. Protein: CASSSGQGVTGELFF.

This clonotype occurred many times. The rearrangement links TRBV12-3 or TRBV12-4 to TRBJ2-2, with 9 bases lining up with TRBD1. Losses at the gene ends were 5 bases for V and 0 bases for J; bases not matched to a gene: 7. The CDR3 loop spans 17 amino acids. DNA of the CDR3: TGTGCCAGCAGTCACCGGGACAGGGCCCCGAACACCGGGGAGCTGTTTTTT. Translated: CASSHRDRAPNTGELFF.

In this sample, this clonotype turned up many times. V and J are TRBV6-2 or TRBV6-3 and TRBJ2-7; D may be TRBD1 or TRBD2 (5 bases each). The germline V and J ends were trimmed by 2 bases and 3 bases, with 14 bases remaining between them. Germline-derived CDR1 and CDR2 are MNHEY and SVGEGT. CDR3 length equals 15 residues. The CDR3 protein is CASSYPGTSSYEQYF. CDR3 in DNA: TGTGCCAGCAGTTACCCCGGGACCTCGAGCTACGAGCAGTACTTC.

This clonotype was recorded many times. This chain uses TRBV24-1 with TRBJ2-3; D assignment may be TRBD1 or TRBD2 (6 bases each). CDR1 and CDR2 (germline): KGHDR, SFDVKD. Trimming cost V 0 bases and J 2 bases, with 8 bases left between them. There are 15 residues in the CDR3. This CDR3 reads CATSDLGGHTDTQYF. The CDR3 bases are TGTGCCACCAGTGATTTGGGGGGGCACACAGATACGCAGTATTTT.

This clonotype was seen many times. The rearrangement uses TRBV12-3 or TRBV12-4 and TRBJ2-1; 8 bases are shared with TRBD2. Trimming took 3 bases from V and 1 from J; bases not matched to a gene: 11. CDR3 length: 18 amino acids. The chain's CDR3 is CASSLDSGGARSYNEQFF. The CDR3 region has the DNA TGTGCCAGCAGTTTGGATTCCGGGGGGGCAAGGTCCTACAATGAGCAGTTCTTC.

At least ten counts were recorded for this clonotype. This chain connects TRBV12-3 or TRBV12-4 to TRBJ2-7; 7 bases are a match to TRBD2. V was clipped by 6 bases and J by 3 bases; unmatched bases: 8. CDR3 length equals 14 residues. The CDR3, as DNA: TGTGCCAGCAGCCCGTACGCGGGGGTCTACGAGCAGTACTTC. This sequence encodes CASSPYAGVYEQYF.

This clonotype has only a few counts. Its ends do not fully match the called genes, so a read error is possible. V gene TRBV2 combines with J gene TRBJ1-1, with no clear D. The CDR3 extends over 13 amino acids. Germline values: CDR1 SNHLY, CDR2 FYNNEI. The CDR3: CASSEHLKTEAFF. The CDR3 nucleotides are TGTGCCAGCAGTGAACATTTGAAGACTGAAGCTTTCTTT.

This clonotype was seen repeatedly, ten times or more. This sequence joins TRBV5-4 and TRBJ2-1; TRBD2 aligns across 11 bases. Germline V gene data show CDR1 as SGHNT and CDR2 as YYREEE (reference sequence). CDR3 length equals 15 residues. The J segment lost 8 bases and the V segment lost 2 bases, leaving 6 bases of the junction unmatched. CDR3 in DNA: TGTGCCAGCAGCTTAGGTAGCGGGGGGGCGGATGAGCAGTTCTTC. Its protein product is CASSLGSGGADEQFF.

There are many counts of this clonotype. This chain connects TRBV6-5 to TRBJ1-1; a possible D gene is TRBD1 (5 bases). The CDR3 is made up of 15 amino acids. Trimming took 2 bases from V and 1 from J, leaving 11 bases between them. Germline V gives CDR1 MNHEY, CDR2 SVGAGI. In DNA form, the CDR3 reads TGTGCCAGCAGTTACGATGGACATCCGAACACTGAAGCTTTCTTT. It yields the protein CASSYDGHPNTEAFF.

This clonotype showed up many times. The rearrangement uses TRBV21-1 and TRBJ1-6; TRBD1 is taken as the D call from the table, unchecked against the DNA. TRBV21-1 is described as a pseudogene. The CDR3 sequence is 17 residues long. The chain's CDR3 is CASSKGTQGFYNSPLHF. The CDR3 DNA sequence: TGTGCCAGCAGCAAAGGGACACAAGGATTCTATAATTCACCCCTCCACTTT.

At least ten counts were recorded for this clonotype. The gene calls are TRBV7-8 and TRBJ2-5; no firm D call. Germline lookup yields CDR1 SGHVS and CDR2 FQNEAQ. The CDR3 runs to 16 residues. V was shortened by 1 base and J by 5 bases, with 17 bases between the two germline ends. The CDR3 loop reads CASSLVSFTGLETQYF. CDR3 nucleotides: TGTGCCAGCAGCTTAGTGTCTTTTACCGGGTTGGAGACCCAGTACTTC.

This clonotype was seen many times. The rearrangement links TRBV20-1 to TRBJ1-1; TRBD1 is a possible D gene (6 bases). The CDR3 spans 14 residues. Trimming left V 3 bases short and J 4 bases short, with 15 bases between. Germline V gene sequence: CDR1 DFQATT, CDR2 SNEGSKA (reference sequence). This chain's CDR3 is CSASRDNGPTEAFF. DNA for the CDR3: TGCAGTGCTAGTCGGGACAACGGGCCCACTGAAGCTTTCTTT.

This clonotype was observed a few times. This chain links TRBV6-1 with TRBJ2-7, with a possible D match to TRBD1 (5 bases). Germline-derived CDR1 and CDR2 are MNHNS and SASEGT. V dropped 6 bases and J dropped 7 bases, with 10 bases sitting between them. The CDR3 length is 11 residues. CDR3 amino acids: CASSRVGEQYV. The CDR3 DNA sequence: TGTGCCAGCAGCAGGGTGGGAGAGCAGTACGTC.

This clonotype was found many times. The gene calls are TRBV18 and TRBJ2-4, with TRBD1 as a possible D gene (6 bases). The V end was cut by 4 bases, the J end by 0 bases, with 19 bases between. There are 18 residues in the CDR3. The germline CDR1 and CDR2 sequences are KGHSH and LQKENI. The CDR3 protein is CASSHNRDILLAKNIQYF. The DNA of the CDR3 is TGTGCCAGCTCACACAACCGGGACATCCTACTAGCCAAAAACATTCAGTACTTC.

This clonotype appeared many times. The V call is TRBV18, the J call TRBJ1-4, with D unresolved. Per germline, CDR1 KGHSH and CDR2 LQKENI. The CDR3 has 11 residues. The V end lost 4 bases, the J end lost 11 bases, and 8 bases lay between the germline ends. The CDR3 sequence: CASSLQEKLFF. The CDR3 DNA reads TGTGCCAGCTCACTTCAGGAGAAACTGTTTTTT.

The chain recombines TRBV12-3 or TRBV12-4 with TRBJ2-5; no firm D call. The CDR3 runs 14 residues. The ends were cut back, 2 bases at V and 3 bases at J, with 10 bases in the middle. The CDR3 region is CASSLLRAEETQYF. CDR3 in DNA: TGTGCCAGCAGTTTACTCCGGGCGGAAGAGACCCAGTACTTC.

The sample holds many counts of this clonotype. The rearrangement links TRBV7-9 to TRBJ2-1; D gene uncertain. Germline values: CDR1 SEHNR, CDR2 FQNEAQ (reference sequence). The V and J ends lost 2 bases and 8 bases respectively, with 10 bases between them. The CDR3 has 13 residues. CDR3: CASSLTRIDEQFF. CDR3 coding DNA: TGTGCCAGCAGCTTAACCCGAATAGATGAGCAGTTCTTC.

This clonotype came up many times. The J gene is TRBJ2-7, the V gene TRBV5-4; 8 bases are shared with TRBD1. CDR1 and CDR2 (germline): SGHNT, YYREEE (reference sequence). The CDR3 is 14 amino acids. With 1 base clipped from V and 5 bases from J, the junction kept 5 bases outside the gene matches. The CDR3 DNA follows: TGTGCCAGCAGCTTGAGGCAGGGGGCCGACGAGCAGTACTTC. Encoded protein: CASSLRQGADEQYF.

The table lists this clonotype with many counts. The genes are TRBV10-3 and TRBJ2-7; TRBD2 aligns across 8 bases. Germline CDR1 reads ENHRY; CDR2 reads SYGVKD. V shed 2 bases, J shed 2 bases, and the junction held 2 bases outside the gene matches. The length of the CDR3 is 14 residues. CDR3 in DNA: TGTGCCATCAGTGAGGGCGGGGGGACCTACGAGCAGTACTTC. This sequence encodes CAISEGGGTYEQYF.

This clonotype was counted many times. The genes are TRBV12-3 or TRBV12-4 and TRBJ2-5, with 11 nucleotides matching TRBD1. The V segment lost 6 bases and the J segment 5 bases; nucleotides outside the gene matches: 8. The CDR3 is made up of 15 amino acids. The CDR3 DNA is TGTGCCAGCAGCGCTAGGGACAGGGGGAAGGAGACCCAGTACTTC. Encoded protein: CASSARDRGKETQYF.

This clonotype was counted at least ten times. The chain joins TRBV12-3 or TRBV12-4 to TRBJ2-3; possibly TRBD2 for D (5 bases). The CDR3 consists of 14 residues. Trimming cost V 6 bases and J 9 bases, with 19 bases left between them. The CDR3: CASSRSGTSRTQYF. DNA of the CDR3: TGTGCCAGCAGCCGCAGCGGCACCTCACGGACGCAGTATTTT.

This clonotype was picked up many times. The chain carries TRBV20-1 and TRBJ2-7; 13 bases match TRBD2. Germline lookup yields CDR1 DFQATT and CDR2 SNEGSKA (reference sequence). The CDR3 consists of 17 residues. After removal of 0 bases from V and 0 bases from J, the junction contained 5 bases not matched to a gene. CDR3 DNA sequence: TGCAGTGCTAGAGAGAGACTAGCGGGGGGCGCCTCCTACGAGCAGTACTTC. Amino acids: CSARERLAGGASYEQYF.

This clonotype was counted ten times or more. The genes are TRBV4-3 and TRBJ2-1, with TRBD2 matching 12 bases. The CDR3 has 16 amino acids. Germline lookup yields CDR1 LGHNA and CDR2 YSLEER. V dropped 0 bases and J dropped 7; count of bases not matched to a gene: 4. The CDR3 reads CASSQDSLAGGNEQFF. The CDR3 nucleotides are TGCGCCAGCAGCCAAGATTCCCTAGCGGGGGGGAATGAGCAGTTCTTC.

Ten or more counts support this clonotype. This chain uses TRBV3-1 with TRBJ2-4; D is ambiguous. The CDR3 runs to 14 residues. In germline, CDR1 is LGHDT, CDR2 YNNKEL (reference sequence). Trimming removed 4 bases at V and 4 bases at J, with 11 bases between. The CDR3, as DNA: TGTGCCAGCAGCCTAAACGGCCCAAAAAACATTCAGTACTTC. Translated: CASSLNGPKNIQYF.